The 6 T cell receptor beta chains given below trace back to one sample, sequenced in a study of blood T cell repertoires in COVID-19. Using immunoSEQ multiplex PCR, the repertoire was profiled, and TCRdb retains in-frame clones only, with some absent. The profile shows about 400,000 clones, 88% of them singletons. Sequenced: PBMCs or T cells enriched from blood (not recorded which). The receptors were sampled from a woman in her forties with acute COVID-19.

The J gene is TRBJ1-3, the V gene TRBV7-6; 7 bases line up with TRBD1. The trim removed 1 base at V and 2 bases at J, leaving 14 bases unmatched. The CDR3 has 19 amino acids. Germline V lookup: CDR1 SGHVS, CDR2 FNYEAQ. The CDR3 reads CASSLGWGSTGAAGNTIYF. DNA of the CDR3: TGTGCCAGCAGCTTAGGGTGGGGGTCTACAGGGGCAGCTGGAAACACCATATATTTT.

This chain joins TRBV9 and TRBJ1-2; a possible D gene is TRBD1 (5 bases). CDR1 and CDR2 from the germline V gene are SGDLS and YYNGEE. CDR3 length: 15 residues. Trimming cost V 0 bases and J 5 bases, with 14 bases left between them. The CDR3 nucleotides are TGTGCCAGCAGCGTAGCTACTCGGGCAGGGTATGGCTACACCTTC. Translating it yields CASSVATRAGYGYTF.

The J gene is TRBJ2-5, the V gene TRBV11-2; possible D gene TRBD1, 6 bases. Germline-derived CDR1 and CDR2 are SGHAT and FQNNGV. There are 14 residues in the CDR3. Trimming stripped 5 bases from V and 2 bases from J, with 12 bases between. The CDR3: CASSLDRSQETQYF. CDR3 DNA: TGTGCCAGCAGCCTCGACAGGTCTCAAGAGACCCAGTACTTC.

The rearrangement links TRBV24-1 to TRBJ1-3; a weak D match, TRBD1 (6 bases). The CDR3 totals 17 residues. The germline V gene has CDR1 KGHDR and CDR2 SFDVKD. V was cut by 0 bases and J by 9 bases, with 20 bases left in between. The CDR3 coding sequence is TGTGCCACCAGTGATTTGTTTTCGAGGGACAATGGCGCCACCATATATTTT. Protein sequence: CATSDLFSRDNGATIYF.

The chain is built from TRBV3-1 (or the pseudogene TRBV3-2) and TRBJ2-1; TRBD1 is a possible D gene (6 bases). The CDR3 has 15 amino acids. Germline CDR1 and CDR2: LGHDT and YNNKEL (reference sequence). Between the trimmed V and J ends, which lost 3 bases and 5 bases, there was a span of 14 bases. CDR3 loop: CASSHTTGMNNEQFF. The CDR3 DNA reads TGTGCCAGCAGCCACACTACAGGGATGAACAATGAGCAGTTCTTC.

The chain carries TRBV4-1 and TRBJ1-5; maybe TRBD1 (5 bases). The CDR3 totals 14 residues. Germline assignment: CDR1 MGHRA and CDR2 YSYEKL. Trimming stripped 2 bases from V and 5 bases from J, with 10 bases between. CDR3 DNA: TGCGCCAGCAGCCAAAGACAGTGGGATCAGCCCCAGCATTTT. Its protein product is CASSQRQWDQPQHF.